Below are 10 T cell receptor beta chains sequenced from a single sample in a study of blood T cell repertoires in COVID-19. The repertoire was sequenced with immunoSEQ multiplex PCR; TCRdb's copy has only in-frame clones and lacks some. The data show just under 65,000 clones, with about 70% seen just once and less than 6% held by the top ten. The sample taken for sequencing was peripheral blood. These receptors were taken from a human donor in a cohort sampled during active COVID-19.

The chain has TRBV9 and TRBJ2-1; D gene uncertain. Trimming removed 6 bases at V and 5 bases at J, with 6 bases between. Germline V gene lookup returns CDR1 SGDLS and CDR2 YYNGEE. This CDR3 spans 11 amino acids. The CDR3 is CASKRDNEQFF. The CDR3 bases are TGTGCCAGCAAGCGAGACAATGAGCAGTTCTTC.

This chain connects TRBV4-1 to TRBJ1-5; no firm D call. Germline-derived CDR1 and CDR2 are MGHRA and YSYEKL. The CDR3 sequence is 16 residues long. V was trimmed by 0 bases and J by 0 bases, leaving 9 bases between them. For the CDR3, the DNA is TGCGCCAGCAGCCAAGAATACAGCCATAGCAATCAGCCCCAGCATTTT. Amino acid sequence: CASSQEYSHSNQPQHF.

J is TRBJ2-4 and V is TRBV3-1 (or the pseudogene TRBV3-2); no reliable D call. Trimming pared 1 base from V and 4 bases from J, leaving 11 bases between. Germline-derived CDR1 and CDR2 are LGHDT and YNNKEL (reference sequence). CDR3 length: 15 residues. CDR3 sequence: CASSQGAQEKNIQYF. The CDR3 DNA reads TGTGCCAGCAGCCAAGGAGCTCAGGAAAAAAACATTCAGTACTTC.

The chain uses TRBV2 and TRBJ1-4; D gene unclear. The ends were cut back, 6 bases at V and 8 bases at J, with 10 bases in the middle. Germline CDR1 reads SNHLY; CDR2 reads FYNNEI. The CDR3 sequence is 12 residues long. DNA for the CDR3: TGTGCCAGCAGAACACTGAGGGAAAAACTGTTTTTT. Encoded protein: CASRTLREKLFF.

CDR3 DNA: TGTGCCAGCAGTTTGGGGCTAGCGACGTACAATGAGCAGTTCTTC. Encoded protein: CASSLGLATYNEQFF. V gene TRBV28 combines with J gene TRBJ2-1; a weak D match, TRBD2 (6 bases). The V gene's germline CDR1 is MDHEN and CDR2 SYDVKM. CDR3 length equals 15 residues. Deletions cut 3 bases from V and 4 bases from J, with 13 bases between.

The CDR3 DNA reads as TGCGCCAGCAGCTTGGGGCAGGGGACGAACACTGAAGCTTTCTTT. Translating it yields CASSLGQGTNTEAFF. V usage is TRBV5-1 and J usage is TRBJ1-1; D is perhaps TRBD1 (6 bases). V was trimmed by 0 bases and J by 1 base, leaving 10 bases between them. The CDR3 loop spans 15 amino acids. Per the germline V gene, CDR1 is SGHRS and CDR2 is YFSETQ.

This clone has a handful of counts. This chain uses TRBV9 with TRBJ1-1, with 7 bases lining up with TRBD1. Germline V CDR1 and CDR2: SGDLS, YYNGEE. CDR3 size: 15 residues. With V trimmed by 3 bases and J by 0 bases, 5 bases remained unmatched. The CDR3 is CASSGGDSMNTEAFF. CDR3 DNA sequence: TGTGCCAGCAGCGGCGGGGACAGTATGAACACTGAAGCTTTCTTT.

This chain uses TRBV5-4 with TRBJ2-1, with 11 bases lining up with TRBD2. Germline CDR1 and CDR2: SGHNT and YYREEE (reference sequence). V lost 4 bases, J lost 3 bases, and 6 bases stayed unmatched. CDR3 size: 16 residues. The CDR3: CASSPAGTSGYNEQFF. Here the CDR3 DNA reads TGTGCCAGCAGCCCGGCCGGGACTAGCGGCTACAATGAGCAGTTCTTC.

The chain employs TRBV5-4 and TRBJ2-5; possibly TRBD2 for D (6 bases). Trimming took 0 bases from V and 2 from J, leaving 14 bases between them. Germline V gene sequence: CDR1 SGHNT, CDR2 YYREEE (reference sequence). This CDR3 contains 16 residues. The CDR3 DNA is TGTGCCAGCAGCTTGGGGGGCCGACGGGGGCAAGAGACCCAGTACTTC. Its translation is CASSLGGRRGQETQYF.

The V and J genes are TRBV5-4 and TRBJ1-1; tentative D call: TRBD1 (6 bases). Germline V CDR1 and CDR2: SGHNT, YYREEE (reference sequence). V was pared by 4 bases and J by 5 bases, with 18 bases between. The CDR3 runs 15 residues. This chain's CDR3 is CASSPGSRGRTEAFF. CDR3 nucleotide sequence: TGTGCCAGCAGCCCGGGGTCCAGGGGCCGTACTGAAGCTTTCTTT.